This T cell receptor beta chain was captured by sequencing in a study of CD8+ T cells in alopecia areata. A word on this clone: Antigen specificity is unknown.

Documented treatment: oral pan-JAK inhibitor, 5-10 mg twice daily. Study-wide points: Scalp clonality dropped significantly under tofacitinib, as did expanded CD8+ top-100 clones.

This CDR3 spans 13 amino acids. The V end lost 3 bases, the J end lost 5 bases, and 10 bases lay between the germline ends. Germline assignment: CDR1 LNHDA and CDR2 SQIVND (reference sequence). Isolated RNA was reverse transcribed into cDNA used as the sequencing template. Profiled with immunoSEQ multiplex PCR; TCRdb holds only in-frame clones, not every one. The table has about 160,000 clones, about three fifths seen once. This clonotype originated in a human donor with alopecia areata. The chain has TRBV19 and TRBJ1-1; D is unresolved. The sequencing here drew on CD4+ T cells sorted from blood, taken at week 4, from a patient treated with tofacitinib. This CDR3 is CASSIQRLTEAFF. In nucleotides, the CDR3 is TGTGCCAGTAGTATTCAGAGGCTTACTGAAGCTTTCTTT.